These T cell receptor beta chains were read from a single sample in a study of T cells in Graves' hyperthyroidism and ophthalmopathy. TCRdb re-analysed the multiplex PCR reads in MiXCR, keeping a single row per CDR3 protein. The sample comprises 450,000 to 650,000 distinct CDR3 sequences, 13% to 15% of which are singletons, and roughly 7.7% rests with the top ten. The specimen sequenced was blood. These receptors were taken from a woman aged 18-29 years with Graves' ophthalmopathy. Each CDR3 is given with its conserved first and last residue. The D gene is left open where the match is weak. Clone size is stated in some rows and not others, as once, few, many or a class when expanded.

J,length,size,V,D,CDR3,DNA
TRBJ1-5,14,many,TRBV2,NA,CASSGGGGNQPQHF,TGTGCCAGCAGTGGAGGGGGTGGCAATCAGCCCCAGCATTTT
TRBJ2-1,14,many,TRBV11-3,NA,CASSQGWARNEQFF,TGTGCCAGCAGTCAGGGATGGGCGCGCAATGAGCAGTTCTTC
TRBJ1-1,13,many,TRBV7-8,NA,CASSSTLNTEAFF,TGTGCCAGCAGCTCTACACTGAACACTGAAGCTTTCTTT
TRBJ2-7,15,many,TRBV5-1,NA,CASSLVWGSSYEQYF,TGCGCCAGCAGCTTGGTTTGGGGATCCTCCTACGAGCAGTACTTC
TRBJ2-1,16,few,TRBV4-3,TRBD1,CASRSGTGSSYNEQFF,TGCGCCAGCAGGTCCGGGACAGGGTCTTCCTACAATGAGCAGTTCTTC
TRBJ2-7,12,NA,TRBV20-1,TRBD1,CSAAPRGIEQYF,TGCAGTGCTGCCCCCAGGGGGATCGAGCAGTACTTC
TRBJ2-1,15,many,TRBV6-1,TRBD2,CASRSGTSLNNEQFF,TGTGCCAGCAGGTCCGGGACTAGCTTAAACAATGAGCAGTTCTTC
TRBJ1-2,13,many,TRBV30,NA,CAWSIGTDYGYTF,TGTGCCTGGAGTATCGGGACGGACTATGGCTACACCTTC
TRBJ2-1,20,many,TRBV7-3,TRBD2,CASSSPPGTSGQSSYNEQFF,TGTGCCAGCAGCTCGCCCCCGGGGACTAGCGGACAAAGCTCCTACAATGAGCAGTTCTTC
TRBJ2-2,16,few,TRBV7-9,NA,CASSLSHSRNTGELFF,TGTGCCAGCAGCTTATCCCACTCTAGAAACACCGGGGAGCTGTTTTTT
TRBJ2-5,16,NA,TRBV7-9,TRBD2,CASSPPSGRFRETQYF,TGTGCCAGCAGCCCCCCTAGCGGGCGTTTTAGAGAGACCCAGTACTTC
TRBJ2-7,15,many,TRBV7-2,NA,CASSLDQGSTYEQYF,TGTGCCAGCAGCTTAGACCAGGGGTCAACCTACGAGCAGTACTTC
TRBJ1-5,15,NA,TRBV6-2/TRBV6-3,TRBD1,CASRPGTDSNQPQHF,TGTGCCAGCAGACCCGGGACAGATAGCAATCAGCCCCAGCATTTT
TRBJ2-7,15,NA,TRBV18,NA,CASSPRDDSPYEQYF,TGTGCCAGCTCACCACGGGATGACTCGCCCTACGAGCAGTACTTC
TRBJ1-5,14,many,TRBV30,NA,CAWSVQTSNQPQHF,TGTGCCTGGAGTGTACAGACAAGCAATCAGCCCCAGCATTTT
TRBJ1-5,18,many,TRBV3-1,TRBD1,CASSQDWGSRQGSQPQHF,TGTGCCAGCAGCCAAGATTGGGGATCCCGACAGGGTAGTCAGCCCCAGCATTTT
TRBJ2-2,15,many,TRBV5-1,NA,CASSLGVGNTGELFF,TGCGCCAGCAGCTTGGGTGTCGGGAATACCGGGGAGCTGTTTTTT
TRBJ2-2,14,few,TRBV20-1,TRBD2,CSARDETSPGELFF,TGCAGTGCTAGAGATGAGACTAGCCCCGGGGAGCTGTTTTTT
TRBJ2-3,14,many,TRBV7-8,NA,CASRNAGSTDTQYF,TGTGCCAGCCGCAATGCAGGGAGCACAGATACGCAGTATTTT
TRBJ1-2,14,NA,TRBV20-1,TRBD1,CSARDRGQGYGYTF,TGCAGTGCTAGAGACAGGGGGCAGGGATATGGCTACACCTTC
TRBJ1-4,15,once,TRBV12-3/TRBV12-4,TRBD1,CASSLRQGGNEKLVF,TGTGCCAGCAGTTTAAGACAGGGAGGGAATGAAAAACTGGTTTTT
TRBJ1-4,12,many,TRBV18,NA,CASSEDDEKLFF,TGTGCCAGCTCCGAGGACGATGAAAAACTGTTTTTT
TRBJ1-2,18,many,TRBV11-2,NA,CASSLTYVTGGREHGYTF,TGTGCCAGCAGCTTAACCTATGTTACAGGCGGGCGTGAACATGGCTACACCTTC
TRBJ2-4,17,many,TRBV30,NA,CAWSVLWDTLGKNIQYF,TGTGCCTGGAGTGTACTATGGGACACACTTGGCAAAAACATTCAGTACTTC
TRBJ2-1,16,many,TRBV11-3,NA,CASSLGANRLINEQFF,TGTGCCAGCAGCTTAGGGGCGAACCGACTGATCAATGAGCAGTTCTTC
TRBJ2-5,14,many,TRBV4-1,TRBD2,CASSQWAGGETQYF,TGCGCCAGCAGCCAATGGGCGGGAGGAGAGACCCAGTACTTC
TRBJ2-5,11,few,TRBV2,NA,CASRLDETQYF,TGTGCCAGCAGGCTTGATGAGACCCAGTACTTC
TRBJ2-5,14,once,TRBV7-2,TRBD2,CASSISGHQETQYF,TGTGCCAGCAGCATTAGCGGGCACCAAGAGACCCAGTACTTC
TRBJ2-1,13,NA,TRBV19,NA,CASRWGRYNEQFF,TGTGCCAGTAGGTGGGGGCGATACAATGAGCAGTTCTTC
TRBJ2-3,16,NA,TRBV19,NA,CASQGLGGIRTDTQYF,TGTGCCAGTCAAGGCTTGGGCGGGATAAGAACAGATACGCAGTATTTT
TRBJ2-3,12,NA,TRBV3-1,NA,CASSQARNTQYF,TGTGCCAGCAGCCAAGCTAGAAATACGCAGTATTTT
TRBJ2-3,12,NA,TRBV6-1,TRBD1,CASSPRQGAQYF,TGTGCCAGCAGTCCCAGACAGGGAGCGCAGTATTTT
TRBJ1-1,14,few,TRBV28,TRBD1,CASNGQAVNTEAFF,TGTGCCAGCAACGGACAGGCAGTTAACACTGAAGCTTTCTTT
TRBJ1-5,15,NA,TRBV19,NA,CASSIGGASNQPQHF,TGTGCCAGTAGTATAGGGGGGGCAAGCAATCAGCCCCAGCATTTT
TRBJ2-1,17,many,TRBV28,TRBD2,CASSLIIGTRVYNEQFF,TGTGCCAGCAGTTTAATCATTGGGACTAGAGTTTACAATGAGCAGTTCTTC
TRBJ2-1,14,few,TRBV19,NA,CASSITGSSNEQFF,TGTGCCAGTAGTATAACCGGGAGTTCCAATGAGCAGTTCTTC
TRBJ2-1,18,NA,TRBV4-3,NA,CASSQEPPGGRAYNEQFF,TGCGCCAGCAGCCAGGAACCTCCCGGGGGGCGTGCGTACAATGAGCAGTTCTTC
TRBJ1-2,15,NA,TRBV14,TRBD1,CASSQNGQGYYGYTF,TGTGCCAGCAGCCAAAACGGACAGGGATATTACGGCTACACCTTC
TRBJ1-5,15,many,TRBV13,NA,CASSLGPMGNQPQHF,TGTGCCAGCAGCTTAGGCCCCATGGGCAATCAGCCCCAGCATTTT
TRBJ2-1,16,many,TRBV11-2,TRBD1,CASSLYRGPHRDEQFF,TGTGCCAGCAGCTTATACAGGGGCCCACATCGCGATGAGCAGTTCTTC
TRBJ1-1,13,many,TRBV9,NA,CASSPGLRTEAFF,TGTGCCAGCAGCCCCGGGTTGAGGACTGAAGCTTTCTTT